This TCR beta chain emerged from a study of T cells expressing NK-cell markers. Across the whole study: Seven sequenced donors out of eight were HCMV-seropositive, one seronegative. Study results and caveats: Four of the donors also had these clonotypes leading their CD3+CD56-NKG2C+ fraction. Dominant NKG2C+ clonotypes were found to form about 1.0-8% of CD8+ T cells in six donors. Whether the expanded NKG2C+ T cell clones recognized HCMV remained unclear.

As for this clonotype: Antigen unknown.

TCRdb reprocessed the 5' RACE reads and reports one entry per CDR3 protein, with no DNA. The sample has about 540,000 distinct CDR3 sequences, and its top ten clones hold around 4%. The CDR3 loop spans 16 amino acids. Germline CDR1 is SGHTA and CDR2 is FQGNSA. The V and J genes are TRBV7-2 and TRBJ2-7; absent DNA, TCRdb's TRBD2 call cannot be checked. Source material: blood T cells: a sorted CD56 or NKG2C T cell subset, CD4+ or CD8+ T cells, or bulk PBMC T cells (not recorded which). The receptor's source is a man aged 18 to 29 in good health. The CDR3 is CASSLSPRGPVNEQYF.